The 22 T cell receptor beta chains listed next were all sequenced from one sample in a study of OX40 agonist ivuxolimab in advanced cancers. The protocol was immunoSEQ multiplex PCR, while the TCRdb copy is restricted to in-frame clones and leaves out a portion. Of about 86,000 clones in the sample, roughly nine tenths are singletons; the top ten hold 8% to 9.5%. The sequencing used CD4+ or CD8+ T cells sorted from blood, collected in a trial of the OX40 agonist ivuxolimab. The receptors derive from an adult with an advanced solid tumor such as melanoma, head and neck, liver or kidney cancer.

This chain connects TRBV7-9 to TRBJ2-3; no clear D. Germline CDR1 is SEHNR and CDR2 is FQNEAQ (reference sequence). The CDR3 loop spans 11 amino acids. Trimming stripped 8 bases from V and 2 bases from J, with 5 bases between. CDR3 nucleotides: TGTGCCAGCGGGCACACAGATACGCAGTATTTT. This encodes CASGHTDTQYF.

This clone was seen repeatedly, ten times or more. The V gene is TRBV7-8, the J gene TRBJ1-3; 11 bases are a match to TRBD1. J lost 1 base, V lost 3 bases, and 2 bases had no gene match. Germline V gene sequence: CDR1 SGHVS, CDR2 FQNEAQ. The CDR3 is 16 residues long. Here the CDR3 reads CASSFGTGGSGNTIYF. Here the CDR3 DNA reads TGTGCCAGCAGCTTTGGGACAGGGGGATCTGGAAACACCATATATTTT.

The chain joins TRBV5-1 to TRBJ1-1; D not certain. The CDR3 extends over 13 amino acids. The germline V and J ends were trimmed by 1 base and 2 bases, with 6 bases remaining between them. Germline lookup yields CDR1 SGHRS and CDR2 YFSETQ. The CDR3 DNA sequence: TGCGCCAGCAGCTTGACTTTAAACACTGAAGCTTTCTTT. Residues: CASSLTLNTEAFF.

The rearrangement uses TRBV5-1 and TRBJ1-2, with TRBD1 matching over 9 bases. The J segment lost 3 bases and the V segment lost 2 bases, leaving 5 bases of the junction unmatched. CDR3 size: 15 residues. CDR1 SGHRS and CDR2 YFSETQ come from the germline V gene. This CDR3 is CASSFGDRGDYGYTF. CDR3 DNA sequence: TGCGCCAGCAGCTTCGGTGACAGGGGGGACTATGGCTACACCTTC.

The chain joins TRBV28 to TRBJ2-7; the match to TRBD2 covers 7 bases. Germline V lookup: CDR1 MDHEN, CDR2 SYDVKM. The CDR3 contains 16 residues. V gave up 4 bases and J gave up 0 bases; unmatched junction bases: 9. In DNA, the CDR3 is TGTGCCAGCAGTTCCTCGACTAGCTTCTTCTCCTACGAGCAGTACTTC. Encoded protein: CASSSSTSFFSYEQYF.

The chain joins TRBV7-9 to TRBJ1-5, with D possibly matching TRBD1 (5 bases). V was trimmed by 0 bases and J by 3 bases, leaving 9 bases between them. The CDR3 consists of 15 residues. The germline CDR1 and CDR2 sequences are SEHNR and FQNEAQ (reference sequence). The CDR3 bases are TGTGCCAGCAGCTTAGCGGGGGACGCCAATCAGCCCCAGCATTTT. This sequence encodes CASSLAGDANQPQHF.

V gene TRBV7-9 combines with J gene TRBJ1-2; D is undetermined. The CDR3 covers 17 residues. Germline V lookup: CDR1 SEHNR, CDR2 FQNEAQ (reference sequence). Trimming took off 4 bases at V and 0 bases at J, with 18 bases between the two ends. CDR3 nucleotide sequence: TGTGCCAGCAGCTCACCTACCTCCGAATCCGCTAACTATGGCTACACCTTC. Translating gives CASSSPTSESANYGYTF.

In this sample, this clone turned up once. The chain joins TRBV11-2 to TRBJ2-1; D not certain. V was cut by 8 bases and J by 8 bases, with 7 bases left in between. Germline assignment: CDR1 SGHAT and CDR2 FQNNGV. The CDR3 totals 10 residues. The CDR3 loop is CASALDEQFF. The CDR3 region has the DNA TGTGCCAGCGCTCTGGATGAGCAGTTCTTC.

The CDR3 nucleotides read TGTGCCAGCAGCTTGACGGGAGTCTCCTACGAGCAGTACTTC. This codes for CASSLTGVSYEQYF. J is TRBJ2-7 and V is TRBV5-4; a possible D gene is TRBD2 (6 bases). V was shortened by 1 base and J by 0 bases, with 8 bases between the two germline ends. The CDR3 runs to 14 residues. From germline, CDR1 is SGHNT and CDR2 YYREEE (reference sequence).

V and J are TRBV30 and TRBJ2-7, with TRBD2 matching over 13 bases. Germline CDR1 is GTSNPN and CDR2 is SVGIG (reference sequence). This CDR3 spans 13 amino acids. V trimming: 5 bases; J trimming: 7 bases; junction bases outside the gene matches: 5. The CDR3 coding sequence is TGTGCCTGGGGTAGACTAGCGGGAGGAGAGCAGTACTTC. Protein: CAWGRLAGGEQYF.

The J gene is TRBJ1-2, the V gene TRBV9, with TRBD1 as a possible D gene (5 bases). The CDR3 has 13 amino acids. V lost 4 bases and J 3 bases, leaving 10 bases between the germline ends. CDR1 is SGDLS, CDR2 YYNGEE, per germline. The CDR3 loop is CASSPGTDYGYTF. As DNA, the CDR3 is TGTGCCAGCAGCCCCGGGACTGACTATGGCTACACCTTC. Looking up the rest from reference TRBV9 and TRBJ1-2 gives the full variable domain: DSGVTQTPKHLITATGQRVTLRCSPRSGDLSVYWYQQSLDQGLQFLIQYYNGEERAKGNILERFSAQQFPDLHSELNLSSLELGDSALYFCASSPGTDYGYTFGSGTRLTVV.

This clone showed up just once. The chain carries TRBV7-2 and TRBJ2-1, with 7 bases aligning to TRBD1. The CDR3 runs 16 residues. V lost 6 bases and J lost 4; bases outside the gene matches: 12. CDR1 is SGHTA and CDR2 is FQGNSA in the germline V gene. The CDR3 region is CASSPGQDRWYNEQFF. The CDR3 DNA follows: TGTGCCAGCAGTCCCGGACAGGATAGGTGGTACAATGAGCAGTTCTTC. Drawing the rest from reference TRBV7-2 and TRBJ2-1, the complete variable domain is GAGVSQSPSNKVTEKGKDVELRCDPISGHTALYWYRQSLGQGLEFLIYFQGNSAPDKSGLPSDRFSAERTGGSVSTLTIQRTQQEDSAVYLCASSPGQDRWYNEQFFGPGTRLTVL.

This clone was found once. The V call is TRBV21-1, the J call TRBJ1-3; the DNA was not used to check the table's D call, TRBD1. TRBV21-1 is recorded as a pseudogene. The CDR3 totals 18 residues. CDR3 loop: CASYPHLDRGRYGNTIYF. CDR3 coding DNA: TGTGCCAGCTACCCCCATCTAGACAGGGGGAGATACGGAAACACCATATATTTT.

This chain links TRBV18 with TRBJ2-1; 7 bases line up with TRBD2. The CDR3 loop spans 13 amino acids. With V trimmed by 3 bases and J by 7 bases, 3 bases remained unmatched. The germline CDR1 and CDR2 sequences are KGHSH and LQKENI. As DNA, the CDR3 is TGTGCCAGCTCACCGGGAGGGAGGAATGAGCAGTTCTTC. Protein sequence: CASSPGGRNEQFF.

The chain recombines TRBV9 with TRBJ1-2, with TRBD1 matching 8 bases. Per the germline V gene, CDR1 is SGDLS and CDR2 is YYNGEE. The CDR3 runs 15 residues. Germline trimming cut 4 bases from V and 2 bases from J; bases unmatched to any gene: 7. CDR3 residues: CASSSRTGSNYGYTF. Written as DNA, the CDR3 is TGTGCCAGCAGCTCCCGGACAGGGTCAAACTATGGCTACACCTTC.

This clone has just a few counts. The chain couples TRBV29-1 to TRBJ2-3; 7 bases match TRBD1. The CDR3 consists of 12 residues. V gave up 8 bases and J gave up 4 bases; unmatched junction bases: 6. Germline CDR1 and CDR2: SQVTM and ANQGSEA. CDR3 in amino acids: CSFGQAPDTQYF. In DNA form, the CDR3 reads TGCAGCTTCGGACAGGCCCCAGATACGCAGTATTTT.

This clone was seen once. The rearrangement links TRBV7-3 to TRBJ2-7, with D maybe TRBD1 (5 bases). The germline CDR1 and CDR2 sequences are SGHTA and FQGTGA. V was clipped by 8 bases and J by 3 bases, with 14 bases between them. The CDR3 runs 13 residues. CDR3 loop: CASSALRGYEQYF. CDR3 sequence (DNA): TGTGCCAGCTCCGCCCTTAGGGGCTACGAGCAGTACTTC.

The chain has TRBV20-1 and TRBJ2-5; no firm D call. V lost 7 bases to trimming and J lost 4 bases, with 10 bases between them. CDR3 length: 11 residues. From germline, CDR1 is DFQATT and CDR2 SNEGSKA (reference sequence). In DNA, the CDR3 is TGCAGTGTCCCAGTCCTAGAGACCCAGTACTTC. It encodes CSVPVLETQYF.

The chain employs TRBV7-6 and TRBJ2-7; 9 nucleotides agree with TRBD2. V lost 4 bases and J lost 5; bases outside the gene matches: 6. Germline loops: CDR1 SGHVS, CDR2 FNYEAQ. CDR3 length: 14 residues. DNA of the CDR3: TGTGCCAGCAGCTGGTTAGCGGGAGCCGACGAGCAGTACTTC. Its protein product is CASSWLAGADEQYF.

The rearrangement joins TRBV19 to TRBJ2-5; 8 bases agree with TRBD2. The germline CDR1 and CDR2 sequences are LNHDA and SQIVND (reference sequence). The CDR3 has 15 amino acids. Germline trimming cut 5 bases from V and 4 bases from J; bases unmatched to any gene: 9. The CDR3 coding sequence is TGTGCCAGTAGTTCCGCAGCGGGAGAGCTAGAGACCCAGTACTTC. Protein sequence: CASSSAAGELETQYF. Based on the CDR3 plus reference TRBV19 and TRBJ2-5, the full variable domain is DGGITQSPKYLFRKEGQNVTLSCEQNLNHDAMYWYRQDPGQGLRLIYYSQIVNDFQKGDIAEGYSVSREKKESFPLTVTSAQKNPTAFYLCASSSAAGELETQYFGPGTRLLVL.

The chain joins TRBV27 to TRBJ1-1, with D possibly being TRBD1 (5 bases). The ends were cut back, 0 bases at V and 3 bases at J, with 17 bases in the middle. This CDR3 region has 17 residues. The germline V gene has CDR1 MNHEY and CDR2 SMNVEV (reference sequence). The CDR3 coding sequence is TGTGCCAGCAGTTTATCGATGGAGGGGCCGTCGGACACTGAAGCTTTCTTT. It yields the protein CASSLSMEGPSDTEAFF.

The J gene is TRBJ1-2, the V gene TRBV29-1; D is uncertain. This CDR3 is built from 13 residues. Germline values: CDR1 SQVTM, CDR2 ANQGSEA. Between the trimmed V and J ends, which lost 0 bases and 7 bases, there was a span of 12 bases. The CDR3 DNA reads TGCAGCGTTGAAGAACTTTTTCTGGCTGGCTACACCTTC. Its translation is CSVEELFLAGYTF.